This T cell receptor (beta chain) was captured by sequencing in a study of technical replicates of blood from a handful of donors (dated by TCRdb to 2015 to 2018). Ends trimmed: V by 0 bases, J by 5 bases; bases unmatched to a gene: 11. The CDR3 runs 18 amino acids, cysteine and phenylalanine included. Only the CDR3 portion is preserved as DNA: 54 bases, with reading frame beginning at the first base. Based on the germline V gene (reference sequence), the CDR1 and CDR2 sequences are MNHEY and SMNVEV. Comments on this clone: What antigen it recognizes has not been identified. Within one base of it there is no much larger clone, and no base qualities were kept.

The library was built by means of the immunoSEQ multiplex PCR assay. In TCRdb, the immuneACCESS table is reduced to in-frame sequences with V and J assigned. These tables do not hold every clone; where another copy was compared, an unresolved V gene accounts for under half, and the others remain unexplained. This sample has 79,000 or so clones in its table, and approximately 93% of those were observed once. More than 0.3% of the sample is in the top ten clones. The source material was T cells isolated from PBMCs. The receptor chain draws on TRBV27 and TRBJ1-5; TRBD1 lines up with 9 middle nucleotides. The receptor was isolated from a human donor in good health. The nucleotide sequence is TGTGCCAGCAGTTTATCGATAGGGACAGGGAGGCTCCATCAGCCCCAGCATTTT. Its product reads: CASSLSIGTGRLHQPQHF.